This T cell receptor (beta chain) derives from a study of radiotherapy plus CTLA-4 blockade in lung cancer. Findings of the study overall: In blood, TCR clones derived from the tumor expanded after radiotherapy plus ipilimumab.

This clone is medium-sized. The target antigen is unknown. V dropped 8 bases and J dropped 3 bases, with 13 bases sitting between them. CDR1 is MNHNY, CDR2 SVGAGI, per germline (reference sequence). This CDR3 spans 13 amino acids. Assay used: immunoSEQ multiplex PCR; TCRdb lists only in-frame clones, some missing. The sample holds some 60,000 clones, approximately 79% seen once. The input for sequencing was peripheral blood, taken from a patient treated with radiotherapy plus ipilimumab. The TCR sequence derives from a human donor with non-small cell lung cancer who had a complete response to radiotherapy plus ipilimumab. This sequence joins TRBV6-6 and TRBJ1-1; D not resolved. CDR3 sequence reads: CASVGGIHTEAFF. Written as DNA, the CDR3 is TGTGCCAGCGTAGGCGGGATACACACTGAAGCTTTCTTT.